This T cell receptor beta chain was sequenced during a study of blood T cell repertoires in COVID-19. Study-level information: Sites in the United States, Italy and Spain provided acute and convalescent COVID-19 samples.

The germline CDR1 and CDR2 sequences are SGDLS and YYNGEE. The germline V and J ends were trimmed by 3 bases and 0 bases, with 16 bases remaining between them. This CDR3 contains 17 residues. The authors' processing: Estimates of nucleated cell counts were drawn from the amplification of reference gene primers. Only in-frame clones appear in the TCRdb table, and some are missing; sequencing was by immunoSEQ multiplex PCR. The V and J calls and the clone size are those of that table, but D and trimming were determined from the DNA. The table records a few hundred thousand clones, more than 65% of them present only once.

The gene calls are TRBV9 and TRBJ1-3; tentatively, D is TRBD1 (6 bases). This clonotype originated in a person aged 65 to 85 with COVID-19, enrolled during active disease. The sample comprised peripheral blood. This CDR3 reads CASSGDRPFVSGNTIYF. The CDR3 DNA reads as TGTGCCAGCAGCGGAGACAGGCCCTTTGTCTCTGGAAACACCATATATTTT.